This is a list of T cell receptor beta chains from one sample in a study of CD8+CD57+ T cells in acquired aplastic anemia. TCRdb reanalysed the reads using MiXCR and keeps one entry per CDR3 protein. Among roughly 120,000 distinct CDR3 sequences, about 50% were seen once, and the ten largest hold roughly 29%. The sequencing sample was made of sorted CD4+, CD8+, or CD8+CD57+ T cells (not recorded which) from PBMCs. All receptors come from a human donor with aplastic anemia. CDR3s include the opening cysteine and the closing phenylalanine or tryptophan. The order of the fields is J gene, D gene, clone size, V gene, CDR3 DNA, CDR3 protein. D genes are given only for firm matches. Size is omitted from some rows. Given values are once, few, many or a class for expanded clones.

TRBJ2-7,TRBD1,-,TRBV19,TGTGCCAGTAGGAGACCGGGACAGGCATCCTACGAGCAGTACTTC,CASRRPGQASYEQYF
TRBJ2-2,TRBD1,-,TRBV19,TGTGCCAGCACAACAGGGGCCTTAAACACCGGGGAGCTGTTTTTT,CASTTGALNTGELFF
TRBJ2-1,-,-,TRBV25-1,TGTGCCAGCAGGACCAATGAGCAGTTCTTC,CASRTNEQFF
TRBJ1-2,-,-,TRBV15,TGTGCCACCAGCAGAGACGTCGGGGTTAACTATGGCTACACCTTC,CATSRDVGVNYGYTF
TRBJ2-7,TRBD2,once,TRBV11-2,TGTGCCAGCAGCTCCGCTAGCGGGGGGGCTAAATCCTACGAGCAGTACTTC,CASSSASGGAKSYEQYF
TRBJ1-6,-,many,TRBV28,TGTGCCAGCAGTCCCCCCCCGGGAGGAGATTCACCCCTCCACTTT,CASSPPPGGDSPLHF
TRBJ2-1,-,-,TRBV25-1,TGTGCCAGTTCAATCAGCTCCTACAATGAGCAGTTCTTC,CASSISSYNEQFF
TRBJ2-7,TRBD1,-,TRBV5-1,TGCGCCAGCAGCCGGGTAGGACAGGGGTACTCCTACGAGCAGTACTTC,CASSRVGQGYSYEQYF
TRBJ1-2,TRBD1,-,TRBV20-1,TGCAGTGTCCCCCTCAACAGGGGGCGCGGGGGCTACACCTTC,CSVPLNRGRGGYTF
TRBJ2-7,TRBD1,-,TRBV11-2,TGTGCCAGCAGCCCACATGGACAGGTGTTGACATCCTACGAGCAGTACTTC,CASSPHGQVLTSYEQYF
TRBJ1-1,-,-,TRBV12-3/TRBV12-4,TGTGCCAGCCGCCCTACAGGCATGAACACTGAAGCTTTCTTT,CASRPTGMNTEAFF
TRBJ1-4,-,-,TRBV29-1,TGCAGCGTTGCCAGGGACGGTGAAAAACTGTTTTTT,CSVARDGEKLFF
TRBJ2-7,-,few,TRBV7-2,-,CASSEFFGEQYF
TRBJ2-6,-,few,TRBV2,TGTGCCAGCGGAGGGGTTTCTGGGGCCAACGTCCTGACTTTC,CASGGVSGANVLTF
TRBJ2-2,-,-,TRBV12-3/TRBV12-4,TGTGCCAGCAGCCGGTGGGAGCTGTTTTTT,CASSRWELFF
TRBJ1-2,-,-,TRBV2,TGTGCCAGCAGTGAGAAAACAGGGATGGGCTATGGCTACACCTTC,CASSEKTGMGYGYTF
TRBJ1-6,-,many,TRBV2,TGTGCCAGCAGTGAATTTAGTGTACAGGGCAATTCACCCCTCCACTTT,CASSEFSVQGNSPLHF
TRBJ2-1,-,few,TRBV30,TGTGCCTGGAGTCGCGCCCTCAGCGAATCCTACAATGAGCAGTTCTTC,CAWSRALSESYNEQFF
TRBJ1-5,-,once,TRBV20-1,TGCAGTGCTACCAGGGTTAATCAGCCCCAGCATTTT,CSATRVNQPQHF
TRBJ1-3,-,few,TRBV25-1,TGTGCCAGCAGTGAATCAGGGAGGAAATCTGGAAACACCATATATTTT,CASSESGRKSGNTIYF
TRBJ2-7,TRBD2,-,TRBV7-9,TGTGCCAGCAGTGACGAACTAGCGGGGGTGATCGAGCAGTACTTC,CASSDELAGVIEQYF
TRBJ2-1,TRBD2,-,TRBV20-1,TGCAGTGCTAAACAGGGACTAGCGGGAGGCTCCTACAATGAGCAGTTCTTC,CSAKQGLAGGSYNEQFF
TRBJ2-1,TRBD2,once,TRBV2,TGTGCCAGCAGCGCGGGACTAGGAAGGGGTGAGCAGTTCTTC,CASSAGLGRGEQFF
TRBJ2-6,TRBD1,-,TRBV2,TGTGCCAGCAGTGAAACAGGGGGCAACGTCCTGACTTTC,CASSETGGNVLTF
TRBJ1-1,-,few,TRBV18,TGTGCCAGCTCACCCCCTGACCAGGGAATAATGAACACTGAAGCTTTCTTT,CASSPPDQGIMNTEAFF
TRBJ1-2,TRBD1,many,TRBV10-3,TGTGCCATCAGTGAGTCACAGGGGGCAGGCTATGGCTACACCTTC,CAISESQGAGYGYTF
TRBJ1-6,-,many,TRBV5-1,TGCGCCAGCAGCCCTTACCCAGGGAGCGATAATTCACCCCTCCACTTT,CASSPYPGSDNSPLHF
TRBJ2-5,TRBD1,few,TRBV27,TGTGCCAGCAGACCAGGACAGGGGGTTTGGGAGACCCAGTACTTC,CASRPGQGVWETQYF
TRBJ2-1,-,-,TRBV11-1,TGTGCCAGCAGCTTAGTGGGTCGGGACACGGGAGGCAATGAGCAGTTCTTC,CASSLVGRDTGGNEQFF
TRBJ1-5,-,-,TRBV7-8,TGTGCCAGCAGCTTAAGGCAGATCCGATATAGCAATCAGCCCCAGCATTTT,CASSLRQIRYSNQPQHF
TRBJ2-1,-,-,TRBV19,TGTGCCAGTAGCTTCCCCGGGGCCTACAATGAGCAGTTCTTC,CASSFPGAYNEQFF
TRBJ2-1,TRBD2,-,TRBV25-1,TGTGCCAGTAGTCCCCCGGGACTAGACTACAATGAGCAGTTCTTC,CASSPPGLDYNEQFF
TRBJ2-3,-,many,TRBV7-6,TGTGCCAGCAGATCCTCTAGCGTCACAGATACGCAGTATTTT,CASRSSSVTDTQYF
TRBJ2-1,-,-,TRBV10-1,TGCGCCAGCAGGGATCTCTGTGGGTATGAGCAGTTCTTC,CASRDLCGYEQFF
TRBJ1-3,-,few,TRBV6-5,TGTGCCAGCAGTTCCTTCGATGACTCTGGAAACACCATATATTTT,CASSSFDDSGNTIYF
TRBJ2-4,-,many,TRBV2,TGTGCCAGCAGGGGACGTGGCATTCAGTACTTC,CASRGRGIQYF
TRBJ1-4,-,many,TRBV29-1,TGCAGCGTTGTACAGAATGAAAAACTGTTTTTT,CSVVQNEKLFF
TRBJ1-3,TRBD1,-,TRBV7-2,TGTGCCACAGGGGGGCAGATTGGAAACACCATATATTTT,CATGGQIGNTIYF
TRBJ2-7,TRBD1,-,TRBV27,TGTGCCAGCAGTTTTGGGGACCAGGGGGCCTACGAGCAGTACTTC,CASSFGDQGAYEQYF
TRBJ2-1,-,-,TRBV10-3,TGTGCCAGCAGCCGCCCCCTCAGTAGCGGTTCTTACAATGAGCAGTTCTTC,CASSRPLSSGSYNEQFF
TRBJ2-3,-,-,TRBV7-2,TGTGCCAGCAGCTTTCAGGGGGGGTGGTATTTT,CASSFQGGWYF
TRBJ2-7,-,-,TRBV7-3,TGTGCCAGCAGCCGGATTGCCACATCCTCCTACGAGCAGTACTTC,CASSRIATSSYEQYF
TRBJ1-2,-,-,TRBV24-1,TGTGCCACCAGCGGGGATTATGGCTACACCTTC,CATSGDYGYTF
TRBJ2-7,TRBD1,-,TRBV14,TGTGCCAGCAGCCGGGACAGCTATTTCTACGAACAGTACTTC,CASSRDSYFYEQYF
TRBJ1-1,-,-,TRBV24-1,TGTGCCACCAGGGGTATTCCCTACACTGAAGCTTTCTTT,CATRGIPYTEAFF
TRBJ2-3,-,-,TRBV6-5,TGTGCCAGCATTTGGGGGGGCGGAACCACAGATACGCAGTATTTT,CASIWGGGTTDTQYF